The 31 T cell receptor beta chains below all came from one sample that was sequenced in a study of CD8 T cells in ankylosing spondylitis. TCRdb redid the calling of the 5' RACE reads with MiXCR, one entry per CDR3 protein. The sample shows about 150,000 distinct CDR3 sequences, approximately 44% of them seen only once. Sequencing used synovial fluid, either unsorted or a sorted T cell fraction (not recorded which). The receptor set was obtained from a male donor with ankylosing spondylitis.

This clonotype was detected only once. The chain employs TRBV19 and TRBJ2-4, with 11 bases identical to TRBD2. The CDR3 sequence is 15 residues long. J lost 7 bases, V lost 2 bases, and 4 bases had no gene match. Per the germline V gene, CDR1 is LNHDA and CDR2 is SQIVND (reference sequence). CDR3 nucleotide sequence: TGTGCCAGTAGTATACTAGCGGGGGGCGAGAACATTCAGTACTTC. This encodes CASSILAGGENIQYF. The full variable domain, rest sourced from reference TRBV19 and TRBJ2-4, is DGGITQSPKYLFRKEGQNVTLSCEQNLNHDAMYWYRQDPGQGLRLIYYSQIVNDFQKGDIAEGYSVSREKKESFPLTVTSAQKNPTAFYLCASSILAGGENIQYFGAGTRLSVL.

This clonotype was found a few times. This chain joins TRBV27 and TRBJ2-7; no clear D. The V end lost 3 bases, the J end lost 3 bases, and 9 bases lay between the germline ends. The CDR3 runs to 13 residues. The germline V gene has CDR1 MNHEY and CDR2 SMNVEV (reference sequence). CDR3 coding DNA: TGTGCCAGCAGTTTGGGGTCCAACTACGAGCAGTACTTC. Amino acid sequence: CASSLGSNYEQYF.

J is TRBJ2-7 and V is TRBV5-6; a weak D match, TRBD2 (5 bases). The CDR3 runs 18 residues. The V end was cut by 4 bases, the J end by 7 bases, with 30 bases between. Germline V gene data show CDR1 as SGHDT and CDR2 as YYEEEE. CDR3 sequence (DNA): TGTGCCAGCAGCGGCGGGCTTCTCAGATTGACCGCGACGGAGGAGCAGTACTTC. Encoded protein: CASSGGLLRLTATEEQYF.

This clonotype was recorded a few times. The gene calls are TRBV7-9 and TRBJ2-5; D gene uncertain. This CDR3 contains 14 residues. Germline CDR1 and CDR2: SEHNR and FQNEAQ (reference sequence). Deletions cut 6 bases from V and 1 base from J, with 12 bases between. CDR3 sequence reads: CASSFEHLQETQYF. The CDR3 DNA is TGTGCCAGCAGTTTTGAACACCTCCAAGAGACCCAGTACTTC.

In DNA form, the CDR3 reads TGTGCCAGCAGCTACGGACTAGCGGGAGGTTTGATTGACTACAATGAGCAGTTCTTC. Translating gives CASSYGLAGGLIDYNEQFF. This chain uses TRBV11-2 with TRBJ2-1, with 14 bases identical to TRBD2. CDR3 length: 19 amino acids. V lost 4 bases to trimming and J lost 3 bases; unmatched junction nucleotides: 11. The germline CDR1 and CDR2 sequences are SGHAT and FQNNGV.

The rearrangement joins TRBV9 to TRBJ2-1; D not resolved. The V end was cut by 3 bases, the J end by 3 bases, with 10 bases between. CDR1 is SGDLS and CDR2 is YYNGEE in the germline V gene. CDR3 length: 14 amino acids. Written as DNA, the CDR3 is TGTGCCAGCAGCGCAGGTATTTTCTACAATGAGCAGTTCTTC. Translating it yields CASSAGIFYNEQFF.

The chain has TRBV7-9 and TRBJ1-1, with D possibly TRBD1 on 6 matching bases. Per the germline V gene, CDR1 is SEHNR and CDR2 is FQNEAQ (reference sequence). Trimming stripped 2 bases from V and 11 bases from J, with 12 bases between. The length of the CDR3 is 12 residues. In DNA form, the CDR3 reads TGTGCCAGCAGCTTATTGGACAGTAACGCTTTCTTT. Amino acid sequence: CASSLLDSNAFF.

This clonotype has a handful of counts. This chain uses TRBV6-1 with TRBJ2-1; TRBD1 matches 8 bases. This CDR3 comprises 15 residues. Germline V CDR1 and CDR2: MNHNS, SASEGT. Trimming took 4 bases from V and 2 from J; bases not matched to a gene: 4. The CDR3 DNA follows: TGTGCCAGCAGTGGACAGGGGAAGGCCTACAATGAGCAGTTCTTC. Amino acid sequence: CASSGQGKAYNEQFF.

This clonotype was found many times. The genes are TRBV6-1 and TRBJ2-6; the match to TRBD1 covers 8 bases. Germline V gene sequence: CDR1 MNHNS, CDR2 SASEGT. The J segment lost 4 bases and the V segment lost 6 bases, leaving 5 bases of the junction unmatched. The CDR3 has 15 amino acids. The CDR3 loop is CASRIQGDGANVLTF. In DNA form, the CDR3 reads TGTGCCAGCAGGATACAGGGGGACGGGGCCAACGTCCTGACTTTC.

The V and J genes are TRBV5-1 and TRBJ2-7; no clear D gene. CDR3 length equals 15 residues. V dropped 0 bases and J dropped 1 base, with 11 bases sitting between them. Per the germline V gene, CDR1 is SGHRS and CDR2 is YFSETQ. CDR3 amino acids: CASSLVGLSSYEQYF. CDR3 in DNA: TGCGCCAGCAGCTTGGTGGGCCTATCTTCCTACGAGCAGTACTTC.

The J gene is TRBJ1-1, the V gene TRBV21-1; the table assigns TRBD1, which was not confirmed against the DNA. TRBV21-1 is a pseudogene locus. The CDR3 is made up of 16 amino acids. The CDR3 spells CASSRAGREGATEAFF. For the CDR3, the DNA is TGTGCCAGCAGCAGAGCAGGGAGGGAGGGGGCCACTGAAGCTTTCTTT.

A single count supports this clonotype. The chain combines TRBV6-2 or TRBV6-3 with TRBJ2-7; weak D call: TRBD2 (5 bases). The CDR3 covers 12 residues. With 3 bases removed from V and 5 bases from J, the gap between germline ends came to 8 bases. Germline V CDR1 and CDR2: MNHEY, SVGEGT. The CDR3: CASSYSEDEQYF. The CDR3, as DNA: TGTGCCAGCAGTTATAGCGAAGACGAGCAGTACTTC.

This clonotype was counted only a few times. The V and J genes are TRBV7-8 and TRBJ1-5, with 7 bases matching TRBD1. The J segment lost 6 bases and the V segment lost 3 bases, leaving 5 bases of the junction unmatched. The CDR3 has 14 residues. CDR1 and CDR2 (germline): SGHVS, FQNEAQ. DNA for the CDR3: TGTGCCAGCAGCTTCAGGGGGGGCGGTCAGCCCCAGCATTTT. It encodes CASSFRGGGQPQHF.

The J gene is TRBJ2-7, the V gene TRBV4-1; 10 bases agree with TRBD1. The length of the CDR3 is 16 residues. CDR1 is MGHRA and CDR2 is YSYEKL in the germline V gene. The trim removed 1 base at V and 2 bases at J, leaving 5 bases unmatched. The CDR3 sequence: CASSQVLTGGTYEQYF. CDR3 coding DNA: TGCGCCAGCAGCCAAGTGTTGACAGGGGGCACCTACGAGCAGTACTTC.

DNA for the CDR3: TGTGCCAGCAGCTTAGAGGGGTGGATTAGCGGGCCCTCCTACGAGCAGTACTTC. Translating it yields CASSLEGWISGPSYEQYF. The chain employs TRBV7-8 and TRBJ2-7, with TRBD2 matching 7 bases. The CDR3 loop spans 18 amino acids. Per the germline V gene, CDR1 is SGHVS and CDR2 is FQNEAQ. Germline trimming cut 1 base from V and 0 bases from J; bases unmatched to any gene: 12. The complete variable domain, with remaining parts taken from reference TRBV7-8 and TRBJ2-7, reads GAGVSQSPRYKVAKRGQDVALRCDPISGHVSLFWYQQALGQGPEFLTYFQNEAQLDKSGLPSDRFFAERPEGSVSTLKIQRTQQEDSAVYLCASSLEGWISGPSYEQYFGPGTRLTVT.

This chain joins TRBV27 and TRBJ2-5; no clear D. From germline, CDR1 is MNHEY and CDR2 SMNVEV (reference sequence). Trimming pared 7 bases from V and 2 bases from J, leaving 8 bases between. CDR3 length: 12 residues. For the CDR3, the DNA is TGTGCCAGCACCGGTTGGCAAGAGACCCAGTACTTC. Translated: CASTGWQETQYF.

CDR3 region: CASSQEGTVTYEQYF. The CDR3 DNA reads as TGCGCCAGCAGCCAAGAAGGGACGGTTACCTACGAGCAGTACTTC. The chain links TRBV4-1 to TRBJ2-7; D is perhaps TRBD1 or TRBD2 (5 bases each). Germline CDR1 reads MGHRA; CDR2 reads YSYEKL. V lost 0 bases and J 2 bases, leaving 11 bases between the germline ends. The CDR3 consists of 15 residues.

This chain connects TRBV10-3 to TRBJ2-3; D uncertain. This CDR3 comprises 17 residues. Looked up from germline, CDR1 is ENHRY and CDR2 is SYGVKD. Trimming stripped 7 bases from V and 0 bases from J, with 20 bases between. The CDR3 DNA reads TGTGCCATCAAAAGAAAGCCCGACGCTTTTAGCACAGATACGCAGTATTTT. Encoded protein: CAIKRKPDAFSTDTQYF.

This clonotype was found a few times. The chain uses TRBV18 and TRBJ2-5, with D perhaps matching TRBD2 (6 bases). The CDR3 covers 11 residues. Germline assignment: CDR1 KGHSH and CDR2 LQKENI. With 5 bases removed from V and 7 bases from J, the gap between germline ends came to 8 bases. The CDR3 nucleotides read TGTGCCAGCTCAACGCGGGGGACCCAGTACTTC. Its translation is CASSTRGTQYF.

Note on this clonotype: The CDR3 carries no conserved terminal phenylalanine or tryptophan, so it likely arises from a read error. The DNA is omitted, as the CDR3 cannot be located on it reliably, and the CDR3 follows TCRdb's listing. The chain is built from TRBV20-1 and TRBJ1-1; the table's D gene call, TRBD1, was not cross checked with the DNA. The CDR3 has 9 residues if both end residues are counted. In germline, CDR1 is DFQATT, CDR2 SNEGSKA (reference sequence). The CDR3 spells CSAPDLYLH.

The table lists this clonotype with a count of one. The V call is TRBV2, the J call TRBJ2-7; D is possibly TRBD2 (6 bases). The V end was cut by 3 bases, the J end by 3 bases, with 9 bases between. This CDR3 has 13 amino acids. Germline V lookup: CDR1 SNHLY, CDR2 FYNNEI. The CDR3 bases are TGTGCCAGCAGTGAGGAGGGCTACTACGAGCAGTACTTC. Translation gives CASSEEGYYEQYF.

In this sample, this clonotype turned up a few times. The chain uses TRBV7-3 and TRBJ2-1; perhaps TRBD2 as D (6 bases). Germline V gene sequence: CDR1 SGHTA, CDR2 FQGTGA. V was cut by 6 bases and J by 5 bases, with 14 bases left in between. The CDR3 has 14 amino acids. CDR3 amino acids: CASSLGGDNNEQFF. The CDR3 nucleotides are TGTGCCAGCAGTTTAGGCGGGGATAACAATGAGCAGTTCTTC.

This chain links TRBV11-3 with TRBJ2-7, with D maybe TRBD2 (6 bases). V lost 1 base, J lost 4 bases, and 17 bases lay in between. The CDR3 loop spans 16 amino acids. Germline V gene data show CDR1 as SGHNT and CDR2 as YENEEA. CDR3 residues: CASSLAGALSIYEQYF. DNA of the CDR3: TGTGCCAGCAGCTTAGCGGGAGCCCTTTCTATTTACGAGCAGTACTTC.

This CDR3 reads CASSPVIIYGYTF. CDR3 in DNA: TGTGCCAGCTCACCAGTTATAATCTATGGCTACACCTTC. The chain joins TRBV18 to TRBJ1-2; D uncertain. Deletions cut 2 bases from V and 4 bases from J, with 8 bases between. Germline lookup yields CDR1 KGHSH and CDR2 LQKENI. CDR3 length: 13 amino acids.

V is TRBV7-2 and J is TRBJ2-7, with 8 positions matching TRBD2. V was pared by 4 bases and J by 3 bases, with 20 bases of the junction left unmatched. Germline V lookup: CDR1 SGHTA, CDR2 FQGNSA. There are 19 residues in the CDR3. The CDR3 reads CASSWPKRELSFSYYEQYF. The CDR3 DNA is TGTGCCAGCAGCTGGCCTAAGCGGGAGTTGAGTTTCTCATACTACGAGCAGTACTTC. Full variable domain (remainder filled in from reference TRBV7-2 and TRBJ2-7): GAGVSQSPSNKVTEKGKDVELRCDPISGHTALYWYRQSLGQGLEFLIYFQGNSAPDKSGLPSDRFSAERTGGSVSTLTIQRTQQEDSAVYLCASSWPKRELSFSYYEQYFGPGTRLTVT.

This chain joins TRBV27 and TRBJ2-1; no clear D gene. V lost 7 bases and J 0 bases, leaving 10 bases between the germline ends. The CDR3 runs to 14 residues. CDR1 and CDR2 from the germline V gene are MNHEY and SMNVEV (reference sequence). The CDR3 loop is CASKGISSYNEQFF. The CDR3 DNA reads TGTGCCAGCAAAGGCATAAGCTCCTACAATGAGCAGTTCTTC.

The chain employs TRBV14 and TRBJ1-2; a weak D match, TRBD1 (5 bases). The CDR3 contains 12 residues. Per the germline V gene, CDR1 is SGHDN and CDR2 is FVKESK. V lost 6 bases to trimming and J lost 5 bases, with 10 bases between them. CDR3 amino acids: CASRGTRYGYTF. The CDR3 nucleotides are TGTGCCAGCAGAGGGACTCGGTATGGCTACACCTTC.

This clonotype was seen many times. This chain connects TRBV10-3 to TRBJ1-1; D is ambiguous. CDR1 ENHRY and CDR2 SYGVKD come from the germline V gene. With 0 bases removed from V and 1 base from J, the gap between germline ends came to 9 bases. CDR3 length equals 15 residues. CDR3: CAISESEGKNTEAFF. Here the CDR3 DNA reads TGTGCCATCAGTGAGTCAGAGGGAAAGAACACTGAAGCTTTCTTT.

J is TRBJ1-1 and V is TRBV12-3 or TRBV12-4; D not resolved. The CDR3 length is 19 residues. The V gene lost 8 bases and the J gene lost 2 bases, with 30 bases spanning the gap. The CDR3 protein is CASCTPLEGHSQANTEAFF. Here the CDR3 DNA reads TGTGCCAGCTGCACCCCCCTCGAAGGGCACAGCCAAGCTAACACTGAAGCTTTCTTT.

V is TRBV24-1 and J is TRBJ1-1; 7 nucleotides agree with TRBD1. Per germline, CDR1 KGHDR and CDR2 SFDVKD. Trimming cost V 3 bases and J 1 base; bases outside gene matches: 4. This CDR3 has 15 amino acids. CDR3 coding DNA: TGTGCCACCAGTGATCGGACAGGACCGAACACTGAAGCTTTCTTT. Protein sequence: CATSDRTGPNTEAFF.

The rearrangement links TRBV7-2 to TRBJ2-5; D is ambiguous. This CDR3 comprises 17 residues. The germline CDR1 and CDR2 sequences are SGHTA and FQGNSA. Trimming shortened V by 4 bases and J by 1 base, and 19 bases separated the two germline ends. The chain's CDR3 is CASSSVWGFSAQETQYF. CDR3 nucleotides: TGTGCCAGCAGCTCCGTTTGGGGATTTAGTGCCCAAGAGACCCAGTACTTC.